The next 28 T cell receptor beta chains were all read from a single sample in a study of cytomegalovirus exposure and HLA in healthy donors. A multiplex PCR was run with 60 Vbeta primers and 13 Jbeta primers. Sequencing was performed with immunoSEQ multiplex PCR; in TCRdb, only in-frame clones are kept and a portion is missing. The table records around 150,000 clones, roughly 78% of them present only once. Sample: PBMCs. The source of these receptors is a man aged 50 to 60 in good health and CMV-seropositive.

The CDR3 DNA follows: TGTGCCAGCAGTCAGGGGGCGGACGGAGATACGCAGTATTTT. This sequence encodes CASSQGADGDTQYF. V is TRBV28 and J is TRBJ2-3; TRBD1 matches at 8 bases. V lost 5 bases, J lost 5 bases, and 6 bases stayed unmatched. The length of the CDR3 is 14 residues. Germline V gives CDR1 MDHEN, CDR2 SYDVKM.

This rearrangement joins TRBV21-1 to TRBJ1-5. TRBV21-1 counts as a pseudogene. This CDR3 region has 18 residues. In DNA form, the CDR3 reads TGTGCCAGCAGCAAAGTCTCCTCCGGGACTCATAGCAATCAGCCCCAGCATTTT. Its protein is CASSKVSSGTHSNQPQHF.

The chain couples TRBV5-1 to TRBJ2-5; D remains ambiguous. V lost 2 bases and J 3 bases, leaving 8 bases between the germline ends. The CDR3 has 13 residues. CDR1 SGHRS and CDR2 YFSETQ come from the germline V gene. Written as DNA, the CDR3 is TGCGCCAGCAGCTTACTTCCCGAAGAGACCCAGTACTTC. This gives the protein CASSLLPEETQYF.

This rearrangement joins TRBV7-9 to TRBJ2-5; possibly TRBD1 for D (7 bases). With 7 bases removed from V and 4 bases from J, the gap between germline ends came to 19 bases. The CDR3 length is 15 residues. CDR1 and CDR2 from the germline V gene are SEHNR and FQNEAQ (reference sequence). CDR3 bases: TGTGCCAGCACCTCCTGGGGGGCAGGGGGAGAGACCCAGTACTTC. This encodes CASTSWGAGGETQYF. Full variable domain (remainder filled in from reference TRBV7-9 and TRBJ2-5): DTGVSQNPRHKITKRGQNVTFRCDPISEHNRLYWYRQTLGQGPEFLTYFQNEAQLEKSRLLSDRFSAERPKGSFSTLEIQRTEQGDSAMYLCASTSWGAGGETQYFGPGTRLLVL.

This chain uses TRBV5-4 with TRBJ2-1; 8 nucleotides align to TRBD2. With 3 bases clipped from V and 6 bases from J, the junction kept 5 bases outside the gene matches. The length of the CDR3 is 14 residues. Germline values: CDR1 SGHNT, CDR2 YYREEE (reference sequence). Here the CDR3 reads CASSSAGLVNEQFF. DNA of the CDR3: TGTGCCAGCAGCTCTGCGGGACTAGTCAATGAGCAGTTCTTC. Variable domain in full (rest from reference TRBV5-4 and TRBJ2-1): ETGVTQSPTHLIKTRGQQVTLRCSSQSGHNTVSWYQQALGQGPQFIFQYYREEENGRGNFPPRFSGLQFPNYSSELNVNALELDDSALYLCASSSAGLVNEQFFGPGTRLTVL.

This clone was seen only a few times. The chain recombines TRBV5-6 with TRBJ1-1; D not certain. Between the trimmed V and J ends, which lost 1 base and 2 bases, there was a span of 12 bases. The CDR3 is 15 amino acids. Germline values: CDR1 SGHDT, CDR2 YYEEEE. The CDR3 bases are TGTGCCAGCAGCTTGTGGGCAGTAGGCAACACTGAAGCTTTCTTT. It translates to CASSLWAVGNTEAFF. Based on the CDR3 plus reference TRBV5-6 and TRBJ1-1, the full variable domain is DAGVTQSPTHLIKTRGQQVTLRCSPKSGHDTVSWYQQALGQGPQFIFQYYEEEERQRGNFPDRFSGHQFPNYSSELNVNALLLGDSALYLCASSLWAVGNTEAFFGQGTRLTVV.

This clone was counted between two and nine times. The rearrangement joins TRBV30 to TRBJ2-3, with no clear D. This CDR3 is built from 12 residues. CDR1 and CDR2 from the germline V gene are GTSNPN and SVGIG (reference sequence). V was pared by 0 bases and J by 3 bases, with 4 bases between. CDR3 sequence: CAWSVSTDTQYF. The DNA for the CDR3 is TGTGCCTGGAGTGTGTCAACAGATACGCAGTATTTT.

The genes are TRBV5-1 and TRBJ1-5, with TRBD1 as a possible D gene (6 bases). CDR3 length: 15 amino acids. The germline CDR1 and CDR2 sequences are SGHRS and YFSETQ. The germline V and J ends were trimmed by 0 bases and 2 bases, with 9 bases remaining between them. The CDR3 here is CASSLVPGGNQPQHF. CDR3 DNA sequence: TGCGCCAGCAGCTTGGTACCAGGGGGCAATCAGCCCCAGCATTTT.

CDR3 residues: CASSGTGSQPQHF. The DNA for the CDR3 is TGTGCCAGTAGTGGGACAGGATCTCAGCCCCAGCATTTT. The chain joins TRBV19 to TRBJ1-5; 8 bases are shared with TRBD1. The CDR3 contains 13 residues. Looked up from germline, CDR1 is LNHDA and CDR2 is SQIVND (reference sequence). V was clipped by 5 bases and J by 6 bases; unmatched bases: 3.

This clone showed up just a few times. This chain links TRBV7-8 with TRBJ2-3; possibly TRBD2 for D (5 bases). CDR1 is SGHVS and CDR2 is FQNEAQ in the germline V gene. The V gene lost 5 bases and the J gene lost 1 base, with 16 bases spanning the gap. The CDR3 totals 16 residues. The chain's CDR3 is CASSANRFGGTDTQYF. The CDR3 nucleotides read TGTGCCAGCAGCGCAAATAGGTTCGGGGGCACAGATACGCAGTATTTT.

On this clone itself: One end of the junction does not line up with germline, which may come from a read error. The CDR3 reads CAGSTAGRGYNEQFF. CDR3 in DNA: TGTGCCGGCAGCACTGCGGGACGAGGCTACAATGAGCAGTTCTTC. This chain connects TRBV7-2 to TRBJ2-1, with a possible D match to TRBD2 (6 bases). The CDR3 length is 15 residues. The V gene's germline CDR1 is SGHTA and CDR2 FQGNSA.

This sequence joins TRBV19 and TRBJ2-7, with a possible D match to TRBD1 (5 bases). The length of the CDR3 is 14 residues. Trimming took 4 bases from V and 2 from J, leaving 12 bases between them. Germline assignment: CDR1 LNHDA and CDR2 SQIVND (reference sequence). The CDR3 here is CASSKDMITYEQYF. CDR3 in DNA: TGTGCCAGTAGTAAGGACATGATAACCTACGAGCAGTACTTC.

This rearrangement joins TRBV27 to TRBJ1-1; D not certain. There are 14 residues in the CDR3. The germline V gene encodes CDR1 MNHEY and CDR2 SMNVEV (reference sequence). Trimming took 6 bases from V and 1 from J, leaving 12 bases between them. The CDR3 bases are TGTGCCAGCAGCCACCTGCGGGAGAACACTGAAGCTTTCTTT. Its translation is CASSHLRENTEAFF.

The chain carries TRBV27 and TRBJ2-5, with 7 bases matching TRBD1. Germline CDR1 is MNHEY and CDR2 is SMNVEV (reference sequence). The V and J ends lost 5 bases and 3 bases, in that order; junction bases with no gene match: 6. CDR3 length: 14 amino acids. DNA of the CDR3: TGTGCCAGCAGTCCGTGGGACAGAAAAGAGACCCAGTACTTC. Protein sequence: CASSPWDRKETQYF.

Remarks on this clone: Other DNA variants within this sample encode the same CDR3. The CDR3 sequence is CASSYDSSSSYEQYF. The CDR3 nucleotides are TGCGCCAGCAGCTACGACAGCTCGAGCTCCTACGAGCAGTACTTC. The chain recombines TRBV5-1 with TRBJ2-7, with a weak D call TRBD1 (5 bases). The germline CDR1 and CDR2 sequences are SGHRS and YFSETQ. V lost 3 bases and J 0 bases, leaving 13 bases between the germline ends. This CDR3 has 15 amino acids.

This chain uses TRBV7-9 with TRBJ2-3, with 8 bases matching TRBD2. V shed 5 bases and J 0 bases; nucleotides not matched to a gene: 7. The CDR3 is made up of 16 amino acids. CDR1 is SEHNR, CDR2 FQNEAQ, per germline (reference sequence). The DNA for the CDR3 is TGTGCCAGCAGCCCACGGACTAGCTCTAGCACAGATACGCAGTATTTT. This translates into CASSPRTSSSTDTQYF.

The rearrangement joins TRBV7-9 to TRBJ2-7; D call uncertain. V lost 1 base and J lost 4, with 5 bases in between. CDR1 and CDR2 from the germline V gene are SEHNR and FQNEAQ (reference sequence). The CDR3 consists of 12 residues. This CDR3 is CASSLGAYEQYF. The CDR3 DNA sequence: TGTGCCAGCAGCTTAGGGGCGTACGAGCAGTACTTC.

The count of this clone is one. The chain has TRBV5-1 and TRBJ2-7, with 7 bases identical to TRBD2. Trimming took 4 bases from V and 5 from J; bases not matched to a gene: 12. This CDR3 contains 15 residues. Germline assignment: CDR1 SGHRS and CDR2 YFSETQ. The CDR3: CASSPAWGGRDEQYF. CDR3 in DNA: TGCGCCAGCAGCCCGGCATGGGGCGGGAGAGACGAGCAGTACTTC.

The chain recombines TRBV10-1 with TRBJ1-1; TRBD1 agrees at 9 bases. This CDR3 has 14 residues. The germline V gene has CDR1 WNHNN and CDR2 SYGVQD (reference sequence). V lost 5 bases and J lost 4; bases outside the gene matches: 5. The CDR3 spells CASSPGQGGTEAFF. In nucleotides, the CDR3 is TGCGCCAGCAGTCCGGGACAGGGCGGCACTGAAGCTTTCTTT.

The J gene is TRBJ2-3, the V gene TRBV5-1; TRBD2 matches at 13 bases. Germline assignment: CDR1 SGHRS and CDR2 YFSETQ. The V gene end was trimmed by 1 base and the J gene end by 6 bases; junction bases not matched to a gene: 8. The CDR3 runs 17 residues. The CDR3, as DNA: TGCGCCAGCAGCTTGATGGGACTAGCGGGGACCGGGGATACGCAGTATTTT. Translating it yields CASSLMGLAGTGDTQYF. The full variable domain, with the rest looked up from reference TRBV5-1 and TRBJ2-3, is KAGVTQTPRYLIKTRGQQVTLSCSPISGHRSVSWYQQTPGQGLQFLFEYFSETQRNKGNFPGRFSGRQFSNSRSEMNVSTLELGDSALYLCASSLMGLAGTGDTQYFGPGTRLTVL.

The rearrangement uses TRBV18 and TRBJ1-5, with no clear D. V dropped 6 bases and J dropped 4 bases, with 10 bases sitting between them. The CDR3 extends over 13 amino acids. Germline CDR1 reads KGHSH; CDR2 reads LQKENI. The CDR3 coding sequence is TGTGCCAGCTCTCTCCAGAGGAATCAGCCCCAGCATTTT. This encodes CASSLQRNQPQHF.

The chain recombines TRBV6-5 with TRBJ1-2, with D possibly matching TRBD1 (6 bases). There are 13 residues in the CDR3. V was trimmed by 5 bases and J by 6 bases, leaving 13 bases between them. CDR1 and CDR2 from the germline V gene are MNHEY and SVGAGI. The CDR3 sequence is CASSPQGYDGYTF. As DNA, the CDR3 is TGTGCCAGCAGTCCCCAGGGGTACGATGGCTACACCTTC.

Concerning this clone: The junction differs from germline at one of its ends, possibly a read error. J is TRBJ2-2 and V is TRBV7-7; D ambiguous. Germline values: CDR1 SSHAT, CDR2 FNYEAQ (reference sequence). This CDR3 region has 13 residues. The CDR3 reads CASSPTRTGELFF. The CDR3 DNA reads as TGTGCTAGCAGCCCGACACGAACCGGGGAGCTGTTTTTT. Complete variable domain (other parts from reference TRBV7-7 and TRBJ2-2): GAGVSQSPRYKVTKRGQDVTLRCDPISSHATLYWYQQALGQGPEFLTYFNYEAQPDKSGLPSDRFSAERPEGSISTLTIQRTEQRDSAMYRCASSPTRTGELFFGEGSRLTVL.

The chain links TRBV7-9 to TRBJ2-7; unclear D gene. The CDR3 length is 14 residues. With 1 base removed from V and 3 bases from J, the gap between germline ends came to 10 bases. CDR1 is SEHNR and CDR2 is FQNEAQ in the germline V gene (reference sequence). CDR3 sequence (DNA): TGTGCCAGCAGCTTAGTGGCAAACCTCTACGAGCAGTACTTC. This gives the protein CASSLVANLYEQYF. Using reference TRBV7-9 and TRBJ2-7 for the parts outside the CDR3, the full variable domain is DTGVSQNPRHKITKRGQNVTFRCDPISEHNRLYWYRQTLGQGPEFLTYFQNEAQLEKSRLLSDRFSAERPKGSFSTLEIQRTEQGDSAMYLCASSLVANLYEQYFGPGTRLTVT.

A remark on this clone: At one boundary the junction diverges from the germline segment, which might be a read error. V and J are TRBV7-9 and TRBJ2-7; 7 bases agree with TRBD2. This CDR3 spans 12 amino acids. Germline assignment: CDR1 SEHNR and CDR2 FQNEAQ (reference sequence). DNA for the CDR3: TGTTCCAGCAGCCTCGAGCGGGAAGGGCAGTACTTC. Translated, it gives CSSSLEREGQYF.

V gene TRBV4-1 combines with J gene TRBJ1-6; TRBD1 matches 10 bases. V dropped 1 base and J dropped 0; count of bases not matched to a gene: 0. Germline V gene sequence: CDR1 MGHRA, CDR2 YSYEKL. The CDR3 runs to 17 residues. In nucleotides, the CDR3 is TGCGCCAGCAGCCAAGGACAGGGGGCCTCCTATAATTCACCCCTCCACTTT. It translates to CASSQGQGASYNSPLHF.

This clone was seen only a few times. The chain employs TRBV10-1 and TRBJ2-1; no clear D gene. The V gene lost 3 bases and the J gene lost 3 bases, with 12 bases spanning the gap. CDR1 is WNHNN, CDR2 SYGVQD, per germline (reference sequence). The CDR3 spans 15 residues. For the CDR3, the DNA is TGCGCCAGCAGTGACCAAGGCGGCTTCTACAATGAGCAGTTCTTC. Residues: CASSDQGGFYNEQFF.

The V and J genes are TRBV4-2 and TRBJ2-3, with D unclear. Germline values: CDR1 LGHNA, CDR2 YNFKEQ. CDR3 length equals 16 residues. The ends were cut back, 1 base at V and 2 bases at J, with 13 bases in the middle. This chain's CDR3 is CASSQGASRITDTQYF. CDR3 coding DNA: TGTGCCAGCAGCCAAGGGGCCTCCCGAATCACAGATACGCAGTATTTT.